This T cell receptor (beta chain) was identified during a study of blood T cell repertoires in COVID-19. This clone has only one observation. This table comes from immunoSEQ multiplex PCR, and its TCRdb copy is limited to in-frame clones, with some not included. The sample yields 500,000 to 600,000 clones, roughly 91% seen once. The J segment lost 9 bases and the V segment lost 3 bases, leaving 8 bases of the junction unmatched. CDR1 MNHEY and CDR2 SMNVEV come from the germline V gene (reference sequence). The CDR3 consists of 14 residues. The sample was peripheral blood. The J gene is TRBJ1-5, the V gene TRBV27, with 7 bases fitting TRBD1. This clonotype was sampled from a woman between 50 and 59 years old with COVID-19, enrolled during active disease. The CDR3 reads CASSLATGQGPQHF. CDR3 DNA sequence: TGTGCCAGCAGTTTGGCGACAGGGCAGGGGCCCCAGCATTTT.